These 20 T cell receptor beta chains were all obtained from the same sample, sequenced in a study of PD-1 blockade in mismatch repair-deficient tumors. Libraries were prepared by immunoSEQ multiplex PCR; TCRdb keeps only in-frame clonotypes and omits some of them. The top ten clones hold roughly 1.7% of a sample with 15,000 or so clones, approximately 84% of them seen once. Sample: PBMCs, taken less than 25 weeks after starting pembrolizumab. These receptors were taken from an adult with mismatch repair-deficient cancer.

The chain couples TRBV27 to TRBJ2-1; 9 nucleotides align to TRBD1. J lost 12 bases, V lost 4 bases, and 13 bases had no gene match. The germline V gene encodes CDR1 MNHEY and CDR2 SMNVEV (reference sequence). The CDR3 totals 15 residues. This CDR3 reads CASSYWGDRGGVQFF. The DNA for the CDR3 is TGTGCCAGCAGTTATTGGGGCGACAGGGGGGGTGTGCAGTTCTTC.

The V call is TRBV6-1, the J call TRBJ2-4; TRBD1 might be the D (6 bases). Germline lookup yields CDR1 MNHNS and CDR2 SASEGT. Between the trimmed V and J ends, which lost 7 bases and 0 bases, there was a span of 13 bases. The CDR3 covers 15 residues. The CDR3 loop reads CASNRDLLAKNIQYF. The CDR3 nucleotides read TGTGCCAGCAACAGGGACCTTCTAGCCAAAAACATTCAGTACTTC.

The CDR3 sequence: CASLGVGGKQFF. As DNA, the CDR3 is TGTGCCAGCCTCGGGGTAGGGGGCAAGCAGTTCTTC. The chain has TRBV28 and TRBJ2-1, with 7 bases matching TRBD1. The CDR3 contains 12 residues. V lost 8 bases to trimming and J lost 11 bases; unmatched junction nucleotides: 9. Germline CDR1 and CDR2: MDHEN and SYDVKM.

The table lists this clone with a few counts. The chain joins TRBV2 to TRBJ1-1; TRBD1 is a possible D gene (5 bases). This CDR3 comprises 15 residues. CDR1 SNHLY and CDR2 FYNNEI come from the germline V gene. Trimming stripped 4 bases from V and 9 bases from J, with 21 bases between. CDR3 DNA: TGTGCCAGCAGTGTGGTCGAAGGGGCGTTGGGCCAAGCTTTCTTT. It specifies CASSVVEGALGQAFF. Based on the CDR3 plus reference TRBV2 and TRBJ1-1, the full variable domain is EPEVTQTPSHQVTQMGQEVILRCVPISNHLYFYWYRQILGQKVEFLVSFYNNEISEKSEIFDDQFSVERPDGSNFTLKIRSTKLEDSAMYFCASSVVEGALGQAFFGQGTRLTVV.

Only a few counts were recorded for this clone. The chain couples TRBV5-6 to TRBJ2-7; TRBD1 aligns across 10 bases. V dropped 1 base and J dropped 1; count of bases not matched to a gene: 2. The CDR3 contains 15 residues. Looked up from germline, CDR1 is SGHDT and CDR2 is YYEEEE. CDR3 in DNA: TGTGCCAGCAGCTTGTGGACAGGGGGGTCCTACGAGCAGTACTTC. This translates into CASSLWTGGSYEQYF. The full variable domain, in which reference TRBV5-6 and TRBJ2-7 provide the parts outside the CDR3, is DAGVTQSPTHLIKTRGQQVTLRCSPKSGHDTVSWYQQALGQGPQFIFQYYEEEERQRGNFPDRFSGHQFPNYSSELNVNALLLGDSALYLCASSLWTGGSYEQYFGPGTRLTVT.

This sequence joins TRBV9 and TRBJ2-3, with 8 bases aligning to TRBD2. Looked up from germline, CDR1 is SGDLS and CDR2 is YYNGEE. The ends lost 6 bases at V and 2 bases at J; junction bases unmatched: 8. The CDR3 sequence is 15 residues long. CDR3 sequence (DNA): TGTGCCAGCAACCCAACTAGCGGCCACACAGATACGCAGTATTTT. It specifies CASNPTSGHTDTQYF.

The chain couples TRBV2 to TRBJ2-5; D might be TRBD1 (5 bases). The V gene's germline CDR1 is SNHLY and CDR2 FYNNEI. V was pared by 7 bases and J by 4 bases, with 13 bases between. This CDR3 spans 13 amino acids. Here the CDR3 DNA reads TGTGCCAGCACCGGGTATCAGGGAGAGACCCAGTACTTC. Amino acid sequence: CASTGYQGETQYF.

This clone has just one count. The V gene is TRBV9, the J gene TRBJ2-3; 9 positions agree with TRBD2. Germline CDR1 SGDLS, CDR2 YYNGEE. J gave up 4 bases and V 0 bases, and 21 bases lay outside the gene matches. This CDR3 has 21 residues. The CDR3 DNA reads TGTGCCAGCAGCGTAGCTTGGCGACTAGCGGAGCCCACCGAGTTGGCAGATACGCAGTATTTT. Translation: CASSVAWRLAEPTELADTQYF.

This chain joins TRBV6-6 and TRBJ1-1; no clear D gene. CDR3 length: 16 amino acids. Trimming left V 5 bases short and J 1 base short, with 17 bases between. CDR1 and CDR2 (germline): MNHNY, SVGAGI (reference sequence). CDR3 nucleotides: TGTGCCAGCAGTCCGTACGCGCGGGGTTCGAACACTGAAGCTTTCTTT. Amino acid sequence: CASSPYARGSNTEAFF.

The chain carries TRBV5-6 and TRBJ1-1; tentatively, D is TRBD1 (5 bases). Trimming removed 6 bases from V and 2 bases from J, with 17 bases in between. The CDR3 loop spans 15 amino acids. Germline V gene data show CDR1 as SGHDT and CDR2 as YYEEEE. This chain's CDR3 is CASIDNPQGNTEAFF. CDR3 nucleotides: TGTGCCAGCATCGATAATCCCCAGGGTAACACTGAAGCTTTCTTT.

This rearrangement joins TRBV2 to TRBJ1-2, with a possible D match to TRBD1 (5 bases). Germline values: CDR1 SNHLY, CDR2 FYNNEI. V was cut by 7 bases and J by 7 bases, with 16 bases left in between. This CDR3 is 13 amino acids long. The CDR3 protein is CASTVVETAGYTF. Here the CDR3 DNA reads TGTGCCAGCACAGTTGTAGAGACAGCTGGCTACACCTTC.

This clone appeared a single time. The J gene is TRBJ1-1, the V gene TRBV9; TRBD1 agrees at 8 bases. The CDR3 loop spans 14 amino acids. Unmatched junction bases numbered 3, after V lost 4 bases and J lost 1 base. The germline V gene encodes CDR1 SGDLS and CDR2 YYNGEE. The CDR3 loop reads CASSQQGGNTEAFF. CDR3 bases: TGTGCCAGCAGCCAACAGGGGGGGAACACTGAAGCTTTCTTT.

The rearrangement joins TRBV5-1 to TRBJ1-1; 10 bases fit TRBD1. The CDR3 has 19 residues. V lost 0 bases, J lost 4 bases, and 15 bases stayed unmatched. The V gene's germline CDR1 is SGHRS and CDR2 YFSETQ. In DNA form, the CDR3 reads TGCGCCAGCAGCTTGGGTTTGGGACAGGGGCCCTTGTTGGGCACTGAAGCTTTCTTT. This sequence encodes CASSLGLGQGPLLGTEAFF.

The V gene is TRBV7-3, the J gene TRBJ1-1, with TRBD1 matching 7 bases. Germline trimming cut 2 bases from V and 0 bases from J; bases unmatched to any gene: 3. This CDR3 is built from 15 residues. The germline CDR1 and CDR2 sequences are SGHTA and FQGTGA. The CDR3 is CASSLGTVMNTEAFF. The CDR3, as DNA: TGTGCCAGCAGCTTAGGGACAGTGATGAACACTGAAGCTTTCTTT.

The V and J genes are TRBV14 and TRBJ2-1, with 11 positions matching TRBD2. Germline V gene lookup returns CDR1 SGHDN and CDR2 FVKESK. After removal of 3 bases from V and 1 base from J, the junction contained 5 bases not matched to a gene. The CDR3 totals 17 residues. The CDR3 DNA sequence: TGTGCCAGCAGCCACCGACGACTAGCGGGGTCCTACAATGAGCAGTTCTTC. It yields the protein CASSHRRLAGSYNEQFF.

This clone was seen just once. The chain carries TRBV28 and TRBJ2-7; D perhaps matches TRBD1 (6 bases). CDR3 length: 14 residues. The ends were cut back, 2 bases at V and 0 bases at J, with 8 bases in the middle. Germline loops: CDR1 MDHEN, CDR2 SYDVKM. The CDR3 sequence is CASSLRQVSYEQYF. CDR3 nucleotide sequence: TGTGCCAGCAGTTTACGACAGGTCTCCTACGAGCAGTACTTC.

The chain recombines TRBV5-4 with TRBJ2-5; weak D call: TRBD2 (7 bases). The CDR3 is 15 residues long. V was clipped by 2 bases and J by 5 bases, with 16 bases between them. From germline, CDR1 is SGHNT and CDR2 YYREEE (reference sequence). CDR3 coding DNA: TGTGCCAGCAGCTTAGGGGGGGTCCGGCAGGAGACCCAGTACTTC. Protein sequence: CASSLGGVRQETQYF.

Only one count was recorded for this clone. The J gene is TRBJ2-3, the V gene TRBV5-4; 9 positions match TRBD2. This CDR3 is built from 15 residues. Germline V gene data show CDR1 as SGHNT and CDR2 as YYREEE (reference sequence). Trimming at V came to 4 bases and at J to 1 base, leaving 4 bases not matched to a gene. CDR3 coding DNA: TGTGCCAGCAGCCTAGCGGGGCGCCGCACAGATACGCAGTATTTT. Translation gives CASSLAGRRTDTQYF.

The chain recombines TRBV11-2 with TRBJ2-6; D may be TRBD1 (5 bases). This CDR3 spans 15 amino acids. Deletions cut 5 bases from V and 0 bases from J, with 8 bases between. CDR1 is SGHAT and CDR2 is FQNNGV in the germline V gene. CDR3 coding DNA: TGTGCCAGCAGCCATACAGGCTCTGGGGCCAACGTCCTGACTTTC. Translated: CASSHTGSGANVLTF.

The chain carries TRBV10-3 and TRBJ2-1, with 11 bases aligning to TRBD2. The germline gives CDR1 ENHRY, CDR2 SYGVKD. CDR3 size: 16 residues. Unmatched junction bases numbered 8, after V lost 6 bases and J lost 4 bases. In nucleotides, the CDR3 is TGTGCCATCAGCCCACTAGCGGGAGTTTCTTACAATGAGCAGTTCTTC. This sequence encodes CAISPLAGVSYNEQFF.